This is a list of T cell receptor beta chains from one sample in a study of CD8+CD57+ T cells in acquired aplastic anemia. TCRdb recomputed calls from the reads with MiXCR, one row per CDR3 protein. The sample lists about 160,000 distinct CDR3 sequences, about two thirds occurring once. The sample taken for sequencing was sorted CD4+, CD8+, or CD8+CD57+ T cells (not recorded which) from PBMCs. The receptors were gathered from a human donor with aplastic anemia. CDR3s include the opening cysteine and the closing phenylalanine or tryptophan. The D gene is left open where the match is weak. The size of a clone is reported for some rows only, either as once, few or many, or as a class for expanded clones.

clone_size,d_call,cdr3_length,j_call,v_call,cdr3_nt,cdr3_aa
NA,NA,13,TRBJ2-7,TRBV19,TGTGCCAGTAGTCGCCCGGGGGCCTACGAGCAGTACTTC,CASSRPGAYEQYF
NA,NA,11,TRBJ2-7,TRBV12-3/TRBV12-4,TGTGCCTGCAGTTTAAGGTACGAGCAGTACTTC,CACSLRYEQYF
NA,NA,12,TRBJ2-3,TRBV7-9,TGTGCCAGCAGCTTGGTTCGGGATACGCAGTATTTT,CASSLVRDTQYF
NA,NA,13,TRBJ1-3,TRBV2,TGTGCCAGCAGTGTATCGGGAGGGGGTCACATATATTTT,CASSVSGGGHIYF
NA,NA,13,TRBJ1-1,TRBV29-1,TGCAGCGTTGCCAAGCATTCCGGAGTTGAAGCTTTCTTT,CSVAKHSGVEAFF
NA,TRBD2,17,TRBJ2-1,TRBV12-3/TRBV12-4,TGTGCCAGCAGTTCGGGGGTAGCGGGAGGCCTTGTGAATGAGCAGTTCTTC,CASSSGVAGGLVNEQFF
NA,TRBD1,16,TRBJ1-6,TRBV7-3,TGTGCCAGCAGCGCAACAGGGGATGGATTAAGTTCACCCCTCCACTTT,CASSATGDGLSSPLHF
NA,NA,14,TRBJ1-6,TRBV15,TGTGCCACCAGCAGACCAGACGGCGGAACACCCCTCCACTTT,CATSRPDGGTPLHF
NA,TRBD1,13,TRBJ2-7,TRBV24-1,TGTGCCACCCGGGACAGCAATTCCTACGAGCAGTACTTC,CATRDSNSYEQYF
NA,NA,10,TRBJ1-2,TRBV9,TGTGCCAGCAGTGGAGCCTATGCCACCTTC,CASSGAYATF
few,TRBD1,13,TRBJ2-7,TRBV24-1,TGTGCCACCGGGACAGGGAACTCCTACGAGCAGTACTTC,CATGTGNSYEQYF
NA,TRBD2,15,TRBJ2-1,TRBV7-9,TGTGCCAGCAGGGGACTAGCGACCTCCTACAATGAGCAGTTCTTC,CASRGLATSYNEQFF
NA,NA,14,TRBJ1-2,TRBV7-2,TGTGCCAGCAGCTTAGGGGTCAGTGGCTATGGCTACACCTTC,CASSLGVSGYGYTF
NA,NA,14,TRBJ2-3,TRBV7-9,TGTGTCAGCAGCCCGGCCGTGACCACAGATACGCAGTATTTT,CVSSPAVTTDTQYF
NA,TRBD1,14,TRBJ2-2,TRBV5-6,TGTGCCAGCAGCGACGGACAGGGGACCGGGGAGCTGTTTTTT,CASSDGQGTGELFF
many,NA,15,TRBJ2-1,TRBV2,TGTGCCAGCAGTGGAACTAGTGGGTTCTTCAATGAGCAGTTCTTC,CASSGTSGFFNEQFF
NA,TRBD2,15,TRBJ2-7,TRBV2,TGTGCCAGCAGTGAAGGGGCGGGGGGCTCCTACGAGCAGTACTTC,CASSEGAGGSYEQYF
NA,NA,15,TRBJ2-7,TRBV2,TGTGCCAGCGGGGGCAGAGGGACGGAGCACTACGAGCAGTACTTC,CASGGRGTEHYEQYF
NA,NA,13,TRBJ2-7,TRBV9,TGTGCCAGCAGCGTAGGAGCAACCTACGAGCAGTACTTC,CASSVGATYEQYF
NA,NA,13,TRBJ2-7,TRBV10-1,TGCGCCAGCAAAAGGGCCAACTCCTACGAGCAGTACTTC,CASKRANSYEQYF
NA,NA,13,TRBJ1-2,TRBV10-3,TGTGCCATCAGGGGCGAGGGACCAGAGGGCTACACCTTC,CAIRGEGPEGYTF
NA,NA,16,TRBJ1-5,TRBV6-2/TRBV6-3,TGTGCCAGCAGTTACTTATCGGCGGATGGCAATCAGCCCCAGCATTTT,CASSYLSADGNQPQHF
few,NA,14,TRBJ1-1,TRBV9,TGTGCCAGCAGCGATCGTGACATGAACACTGAAGCTTTCTTT,CASSDRDMNTEAFF
NA,TRBD1,13,TRBJ2-1,TRBV5-1,TGCGCCAGCAGCTTACAGGGGCGGGATGAGCAGTTCTTC,CASSLQGRDEQFF
few,NA,12,TRBJ2-3,TRBV7-8,TGTGCCAGCAGCTTGCAGCGAGATACGCAGTATTTT,CASSLQRDTQYF
NA,NA,15,TRBJ2-1,TRBV5-1,TGCGCCAGCAGCTTGGTGGGGGACTCCTACAATGAGCAGTTCTTC,CASSLVGDSYNEQFF
few,TRBD1,15,TRBJ2-7,TRBV20-1,TGCAGTGCTAGAGATCCGTGGACAGGGGGATACGAGCAGTACTTC,CSARDPWTGGYEQYF
NA,NA,15,TRBJ2-5,TRBV10-2,TGCGCCAGCAGTGTCCCTTTCGACAGACAAGAGACCCAGTACTTC,CASSVPFDRQETQYF
NA,NA,20,TRBJ2-3,TRBV10-3,TGTGCCATCAGTGAGTCGGGGGGCGGATACAGGACACACAGCACAGATACGCAGTATTTT,CAISESGGGYRTHSTDTQYF
NA,NA,14,TRBJ2-5,TRBV7-9,TGTGCCAGCAGCTTGGCGCAGCTACAAGAGACCCAGTACTTC,CASSLAQLQETQYF
NA,NA,14,TRBJ2-3,TRBV7-6,TGTGCCAGCAGCTGGACGCACGGCACAGATACGCAGTATTTT,CASSWTHGTDTQYF
NA,TRBD2,14,TRBJ2-3,TRBV2,TGTGCCAGCAGTAAGCGGGGTATCACAGATACGCAGTATTTT,CASSKRGITDTQYF
NA,NA,15,TRBJ1-5,TRBV20-1,TGCAGTGCTAGTATCCAGGAGATTGTGGGACAGCCCCAGCATTTT,CSASIQEIVGQPQHF
NA,NA,13,TRBJ2-7,TRBV4-1,TGCGCCAGCAGCCAGACCCCAGCTTACGAGCAGTACTTC,CASSQTPAYEQYF
NA,NA,13,TRBJ2-5,TRBV5-1,TGCGCCAGCAGCTCGGGAGCTCGGGAGACCCAGTACTTC,CASSSGARETQYF
few,NA,16,TRBJ1-1,TRBV6-1,TGTGCCAGCAGTGAAGGAATTGAAGGGCCGAACACTGAAGCTTTCTTT,CASSEGIEGPNTEAFF